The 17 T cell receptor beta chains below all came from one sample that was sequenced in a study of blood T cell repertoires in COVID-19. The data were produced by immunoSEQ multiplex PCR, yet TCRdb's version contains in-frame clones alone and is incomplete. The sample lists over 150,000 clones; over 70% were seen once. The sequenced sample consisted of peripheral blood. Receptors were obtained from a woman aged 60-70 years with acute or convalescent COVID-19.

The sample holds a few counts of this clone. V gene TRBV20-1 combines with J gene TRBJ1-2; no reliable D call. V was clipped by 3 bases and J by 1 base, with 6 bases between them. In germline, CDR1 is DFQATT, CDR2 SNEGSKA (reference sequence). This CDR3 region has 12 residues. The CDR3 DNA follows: TGCAGTGCTAGTGACCGTAACTATGGCTACACCTTC. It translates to CSASDRNYGYTF.

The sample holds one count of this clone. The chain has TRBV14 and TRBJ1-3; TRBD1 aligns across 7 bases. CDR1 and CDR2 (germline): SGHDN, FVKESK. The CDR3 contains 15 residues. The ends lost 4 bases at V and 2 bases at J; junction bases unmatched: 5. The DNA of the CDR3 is TGTGCCAGCAGCCGAAGACAGGGCCCTGGAAACACCATATATTTT. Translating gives CASSRRQGPGNTIYF.

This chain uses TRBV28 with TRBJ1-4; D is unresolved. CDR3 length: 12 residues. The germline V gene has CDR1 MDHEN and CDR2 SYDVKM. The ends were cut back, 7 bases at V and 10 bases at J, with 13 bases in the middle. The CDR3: CASNSRRVKLFF. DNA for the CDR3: TGTGCCAGCAACTCTAGGCGGGTAAAACTGTTTTTT.

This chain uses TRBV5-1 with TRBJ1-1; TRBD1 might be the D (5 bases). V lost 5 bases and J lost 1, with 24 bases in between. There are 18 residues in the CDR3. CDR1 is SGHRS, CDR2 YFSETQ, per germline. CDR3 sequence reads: CASSSSINRLPGNTEAFF. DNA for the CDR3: TGCGCCAGCAGTTCATCCATTAACAGGTTACCGGGGAACACTGAAGCTTTCTTT. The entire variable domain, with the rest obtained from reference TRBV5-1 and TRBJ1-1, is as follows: KAGVTQTPRYLIKTRGQQVTLSCSPISGHRSVSWYQQTPGQGLQFLFEYFSETQRNKGNFPGRFSGRQFSNSRSEMNVSTLELGDSALYLCASSSSINRLPGNTEAFFGQGTRLTVV.

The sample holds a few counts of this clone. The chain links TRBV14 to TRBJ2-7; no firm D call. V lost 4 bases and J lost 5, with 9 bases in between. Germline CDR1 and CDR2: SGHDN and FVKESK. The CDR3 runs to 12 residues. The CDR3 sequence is CASSLGPHEQYF. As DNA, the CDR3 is TGTGCCAGCAGCCTGGGCCCCCACGAGCAGTACTTC.

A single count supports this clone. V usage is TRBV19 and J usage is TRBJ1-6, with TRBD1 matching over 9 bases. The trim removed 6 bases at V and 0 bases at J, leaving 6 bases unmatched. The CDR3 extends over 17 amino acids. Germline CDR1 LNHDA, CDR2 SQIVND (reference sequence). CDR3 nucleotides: TGTGCCAGTAGGCCGGGACAGGGTAGCTCCTATAATTCACCCCTCCACTTT. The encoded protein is CASRPGQGSSYNSPLHF. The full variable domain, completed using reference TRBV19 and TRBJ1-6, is DGGITQSPKYLFRKEGQNVTLSCEQNLNHDAMYWYRQDPGQGLRLIYYSQIVNDFQKGDIAEGYSVSREKKESFPLTVTSAQKNPTAFYLCASRPGQGSSYNSPLHFGNGTRLTVT.

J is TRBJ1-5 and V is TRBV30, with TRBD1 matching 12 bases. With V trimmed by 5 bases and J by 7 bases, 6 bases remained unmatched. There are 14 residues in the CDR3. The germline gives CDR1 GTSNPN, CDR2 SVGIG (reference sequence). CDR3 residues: CAWFSGQGAQPQHF. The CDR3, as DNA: TGTGCCTGGTTCTCGGGACAGGGGGCCCAGCCCCAGCATTTT.

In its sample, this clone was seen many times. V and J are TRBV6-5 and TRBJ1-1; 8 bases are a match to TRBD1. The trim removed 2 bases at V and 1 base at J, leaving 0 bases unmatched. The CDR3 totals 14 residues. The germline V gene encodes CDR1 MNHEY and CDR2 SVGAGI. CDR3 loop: CASSYGQGNTEAFF. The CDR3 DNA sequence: TGTGCCAGCAGTTACGGACAGGGGAACACTGAAGCTTTCTTT.

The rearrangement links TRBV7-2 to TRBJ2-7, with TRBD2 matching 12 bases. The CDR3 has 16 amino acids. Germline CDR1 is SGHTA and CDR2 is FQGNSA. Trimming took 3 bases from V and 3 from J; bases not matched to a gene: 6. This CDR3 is CASSFPSGGAHYEQYF. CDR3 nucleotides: TGTGCCAGCAGCTTCCCTAGCGGGGGGGCTCACTACGAGCAGTACTTC. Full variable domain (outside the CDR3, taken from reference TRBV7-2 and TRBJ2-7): GAGVSQSPSNKVTEKGKDVELRCDPISGHTALYWYRQSLGQGLEFLIYFQGNSAPDKSGLPSDRFSAERTGGSVSTLTIQRTQQEDSAVYLCASSFPSGGAHYEQYFGPGTRLTVT.

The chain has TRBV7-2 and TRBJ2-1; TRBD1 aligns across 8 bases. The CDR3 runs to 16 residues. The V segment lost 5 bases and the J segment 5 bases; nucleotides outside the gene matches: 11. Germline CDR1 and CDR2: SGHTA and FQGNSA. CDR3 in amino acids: CASSQTAGQVNNEQFF. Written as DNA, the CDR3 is TGTGCCAGCAGCCAGACCGCGGGACAGGTAAACAATGAGCAGTTCTTC.

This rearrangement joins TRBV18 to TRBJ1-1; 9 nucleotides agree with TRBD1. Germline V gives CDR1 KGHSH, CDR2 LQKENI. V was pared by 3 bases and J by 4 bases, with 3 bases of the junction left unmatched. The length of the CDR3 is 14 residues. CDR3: CASSPTGGLTEAFF. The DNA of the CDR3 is TGTGCCAGCTCACCCACAGGGGGCCTCACTGAAGCTTTCTTT.

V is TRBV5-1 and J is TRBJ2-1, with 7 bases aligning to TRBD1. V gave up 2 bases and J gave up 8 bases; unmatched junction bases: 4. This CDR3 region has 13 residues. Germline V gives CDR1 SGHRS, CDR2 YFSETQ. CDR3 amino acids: CASSFRQGHEQFF. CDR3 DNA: TGCGCCAGCAGCTTCAGACAGGGTCATGAGCAGTTCTTC.

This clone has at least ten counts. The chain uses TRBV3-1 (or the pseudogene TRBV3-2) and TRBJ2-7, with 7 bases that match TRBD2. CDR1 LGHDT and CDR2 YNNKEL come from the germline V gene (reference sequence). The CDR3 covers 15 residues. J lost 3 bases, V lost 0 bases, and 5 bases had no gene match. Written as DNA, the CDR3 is TGTGCCAGCAGCCAAGAGGCAGCGGGGCTCTACGAGCAGTACTTC. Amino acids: CASSQEAAGLYEQYF.

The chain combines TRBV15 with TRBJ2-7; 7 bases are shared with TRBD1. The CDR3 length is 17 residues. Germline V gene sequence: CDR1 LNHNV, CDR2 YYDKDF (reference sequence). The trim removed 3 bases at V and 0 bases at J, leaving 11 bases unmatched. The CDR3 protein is CATSRFRLGQPSYEQYF. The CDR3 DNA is TGTGCCACCAGCAGGTTTAGGTTGGGACAGCCCTCCTACGAGCAGTACTTC.

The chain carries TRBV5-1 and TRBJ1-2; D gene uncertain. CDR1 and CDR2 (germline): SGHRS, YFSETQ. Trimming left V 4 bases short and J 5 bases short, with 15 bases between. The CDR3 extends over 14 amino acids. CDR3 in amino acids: CASSPNANQYGYTF. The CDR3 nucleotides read TGCGCCAGCAGCCCCAACGCGAATCAATATGGCTACACCTTC. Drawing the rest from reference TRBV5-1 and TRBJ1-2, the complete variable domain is KAGVTQTPRYLIKTRGQQVTLSCSPISGHRSVSWYQQTPGQGLQFLFEYFSETQRNKGNFPGRFSGRQFSNSRSEMNVSTLELGDSALYLCASSPNANQYGYTFGSGTRLTVV.

The chain's CDR3 is CASSDMTGNYGYTF. The CDR3, as DNA: TGCGCCAGCAGTGATATGACAGGGAACTATGGCTACACCTTC. The chain links TRBV10-1 to TRBJ1-2; 7 nucleotides match TRBD1. V dropped 3 bases and J dropped 2; count of bases not matched to a gene: 3. The CDR3 consists of 14 residues. The germline V gene encodes CDR1 WNHNN and CDR2 SYGVQD (reference sequence).

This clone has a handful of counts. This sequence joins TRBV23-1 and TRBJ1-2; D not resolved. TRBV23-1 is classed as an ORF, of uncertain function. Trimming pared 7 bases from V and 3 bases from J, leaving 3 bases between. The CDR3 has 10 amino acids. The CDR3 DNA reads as TGCGCCAGCACGGACTATGGCTACACCTTC. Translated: CASTDYGYTF.